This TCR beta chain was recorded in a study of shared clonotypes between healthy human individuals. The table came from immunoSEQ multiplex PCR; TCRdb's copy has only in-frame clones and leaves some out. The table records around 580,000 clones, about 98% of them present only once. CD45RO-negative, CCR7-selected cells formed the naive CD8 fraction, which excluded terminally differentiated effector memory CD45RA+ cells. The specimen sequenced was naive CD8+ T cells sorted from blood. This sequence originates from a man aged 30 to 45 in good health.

The CDR3 sequence is CASSHKTSKNTGELFF. The CDR3 bases are TGTGCCAGCAGCCATAAGACTAGCAAGAACACCGGGGAGCTGTTTTTT. The chain joins TRBV9 to TRBJ2-2; 7 bases align to TRBD2. Germline assignment: CDR1 SGDLS and CDR2 YYNGEE. This CDR3 contains 16 residues. J was trimmed by 1 base and V by 4 bases; bases with no gene match: 7.